The source of this T cell receptor (beta chain) is a study of control samples from healthy donors and cancer patients. This table comes from immunoSEQ multiplex PCR, and its TCRdb copy is limited to in-frame clones, with some not included. The data contain approximately 70,000 clones, 89% of them singletons. This CDR3 comprises 11 residues. V was pared by 2 bases and J by 4 bases, with 5 bases between. Germline V CDR1 and CDR2: GTSNPN, SVGIG (reference sequence). V is TRBV30 and J is TRBJ1-2; D ambiguous. Sequenced material: PBMCs. The clonotype originates from a man between 60 and 75 years old with colorectal cancer. This CDR3 reads CAWSIAYGYTF. The CDR3 DNA reads as TGTGCCTGGAGTATTGCCTATGGCTACACCTTC.